By sample fraction, the clone carrying this T cell receptor (beta chain) is medium-sized. The antigen is undetermined. The source of the sample is a study of T cells in localized non-small cell lung cancer. Data came from immunoSEQ multiplex PCR; TCRdb stores just in-frame clones and leaves some out. The sample records about 1,500 clones, roughly 25% being singletons. Points from the study as a whole: Patients showing higher blood T cell density tended to see longer overall survival. Without multi-region sequencing, intratumor heterogeneity could not be excluded. Adjacent lung held a median roughly 50 of the top 100 tumor clones.

Looked up from germline, CDR1 is SGHNT and CDR2 is YENEEA. Germline trimming cut 5 bases from V and 5 bases from J; bases unmatched to any gene: 5. CDR3 length equals 15 residues. The input for sequencing was lung tumor tissue, taken before any cancer treatment. The receptor was derived from a female donor over 55 with stage II lung adenocarcinoma. V and J are TRBV11-3 and TRBJ2-5, with 13 bases fitting TRBD2. Here the CDR3 DNA reads TGTGCCAGCAGCATACTAGCGGGAGGGCCGGAGACCCAGTACTTC. This sequence encodes CASSILAGGPETQYF.